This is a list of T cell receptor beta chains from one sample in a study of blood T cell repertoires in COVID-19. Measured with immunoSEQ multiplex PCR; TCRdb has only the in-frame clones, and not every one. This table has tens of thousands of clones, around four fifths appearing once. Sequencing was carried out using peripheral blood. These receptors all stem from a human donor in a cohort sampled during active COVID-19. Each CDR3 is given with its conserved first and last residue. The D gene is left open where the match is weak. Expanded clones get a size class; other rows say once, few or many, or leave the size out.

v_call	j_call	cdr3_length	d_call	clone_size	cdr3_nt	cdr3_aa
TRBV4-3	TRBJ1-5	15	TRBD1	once	TGCGCCAGCAGCCCTGGACAGGGGAACCATCAGCCCCAGCATTTT	CASSPGQGNHQPQHF
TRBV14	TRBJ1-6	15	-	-	TGTGCCAGCAGCCCCAGGGGACACCCAGGTTCACCCCTCCACTTT	CASSPRGHPGSPLHF
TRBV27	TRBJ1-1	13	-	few	TGTGCCAGCAGTTATCAGGGAGGCACTGAAGCTTTCTTT	CASSYQGGTEAFF
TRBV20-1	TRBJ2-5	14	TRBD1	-	TGCAGTGCTAGTCCGTACAGGGGCCAAGAGACCCAGTACTTC	CSASPYRGQETQYF
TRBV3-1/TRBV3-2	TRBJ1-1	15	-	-	TGTGCCAGCAGCCCAACCCCACAGGGCGACACTGAAGCTTTCTTT	CASSPTPQGDTEAFF
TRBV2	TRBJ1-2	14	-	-	TGTGCCAAAACGGGAGTCGTCAGAAACTATGGCTACACCTTC	CAKTGVVRNYGYTF
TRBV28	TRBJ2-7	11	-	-	TGTGCCAGCAGTCCCCAGGGTGAGCAGTACTTC	CASSPQGEQYF
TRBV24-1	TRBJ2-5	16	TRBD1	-	TGTGCCACCAGTGACTATCTAAGGGGGCGCAGAGAGACCCAGTACTTC	CATSDYLRGRRETQYF
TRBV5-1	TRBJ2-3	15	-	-	TGCGCCAGCAGCTTGAAGGGGACTGGATCAGATACGCAGTATTTT	CASSLKGTGSDTQYF
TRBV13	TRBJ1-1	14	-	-	TGTGCCAGCAGCTTAGGACAGTTGAACACTGAAGCTTTCTTT	CASSLGQLNTEAFF
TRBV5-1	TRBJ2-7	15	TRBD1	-	TGCGCCAGCAGCTTGGACAGGGGGCGTCCGCGGGAGCAGTACTTC	CASSLDRGRPREQYF
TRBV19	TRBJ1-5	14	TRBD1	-	TGTGCCAGTAGTATAGGGACAGGGACTCAGCCCCAGCATTTT	CASSIGTGTQPQHF
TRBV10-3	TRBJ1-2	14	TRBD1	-	TGTGCCATCAGTGAGTCAACAGGGGCCTATGGCTACACCTTC	CAISESTGAYGYTF
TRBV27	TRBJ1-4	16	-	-	TGTGCCAGCAGCCAAAGCCCAGCGGGCGCTAATGAAAAACTGTTTTTT	CASSQSPAGANEKLFF
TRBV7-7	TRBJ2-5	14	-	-	TGTGCCAGCAGCTTAGTGGGGGGACAAGAGACCCAGTACTTC	CASSLVGGQETQYF
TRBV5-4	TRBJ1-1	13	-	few	TGTGCCAGCAAGCTCGGGACAAACACTGAAGCTTTCTTT	CASKLGTNTEAFF
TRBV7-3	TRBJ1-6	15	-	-	TGTGCCAGCAGCTTGGGGGGAACCTATAATTCACCCCTCCACTTT	CASSLGGTYNSPLHF
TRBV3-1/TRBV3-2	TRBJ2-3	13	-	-	TGTGCCAGCAGCCAAGTAGTGGGCCTGGGGCAGTATTTT	CASSQVVGLGQYF